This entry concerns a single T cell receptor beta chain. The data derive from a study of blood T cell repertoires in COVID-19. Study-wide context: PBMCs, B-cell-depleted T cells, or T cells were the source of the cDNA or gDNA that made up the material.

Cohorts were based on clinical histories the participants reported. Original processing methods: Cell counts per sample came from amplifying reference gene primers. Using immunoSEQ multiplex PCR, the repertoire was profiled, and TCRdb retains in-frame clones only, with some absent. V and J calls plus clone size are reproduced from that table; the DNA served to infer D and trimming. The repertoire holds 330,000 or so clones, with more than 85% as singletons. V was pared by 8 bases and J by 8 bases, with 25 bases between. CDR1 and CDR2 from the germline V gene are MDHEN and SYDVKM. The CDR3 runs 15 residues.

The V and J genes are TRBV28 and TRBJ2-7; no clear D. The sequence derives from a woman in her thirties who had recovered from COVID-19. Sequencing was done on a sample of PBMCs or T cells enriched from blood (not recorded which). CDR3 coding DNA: TGTGCCAGCGAGCGCTTAAGTGGCGGAACCCCCAAGCAGTACTTC. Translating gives CASERLSGGTPKQYF.